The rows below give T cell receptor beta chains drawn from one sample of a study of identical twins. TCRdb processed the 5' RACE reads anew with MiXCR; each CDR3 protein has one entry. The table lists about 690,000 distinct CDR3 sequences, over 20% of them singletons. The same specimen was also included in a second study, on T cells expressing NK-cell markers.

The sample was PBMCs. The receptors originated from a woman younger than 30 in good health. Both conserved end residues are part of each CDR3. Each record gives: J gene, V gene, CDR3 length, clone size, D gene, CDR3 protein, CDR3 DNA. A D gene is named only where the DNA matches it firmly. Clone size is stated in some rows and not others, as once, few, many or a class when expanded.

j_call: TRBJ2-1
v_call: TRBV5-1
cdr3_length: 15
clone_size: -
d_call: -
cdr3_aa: CASSLEEAVVNEQFF
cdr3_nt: TGCGCCAGCAGCTTGGAAGAGGCGGTTGTCAATGAGCAGTTCTTC

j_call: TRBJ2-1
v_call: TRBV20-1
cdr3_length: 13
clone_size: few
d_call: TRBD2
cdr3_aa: CSARSVGSGRKFF
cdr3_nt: TGCAGTGCTAGATCGGTTGGGAGCGGGAGGAAGTTCTTC

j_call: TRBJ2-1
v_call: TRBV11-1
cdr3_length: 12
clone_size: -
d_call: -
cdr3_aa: CASSSAPNEQFF
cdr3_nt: TGTGCCAGCAGCTCGGCCCCCAATGAGCAGTTCTTC

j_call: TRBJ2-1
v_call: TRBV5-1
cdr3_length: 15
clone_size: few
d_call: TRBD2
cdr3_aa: CASSLSLARHNEQFF
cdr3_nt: TGCGCCAGCAGCTTGTCACTAGCGAGGCACAATGAGCAGTTCTTC

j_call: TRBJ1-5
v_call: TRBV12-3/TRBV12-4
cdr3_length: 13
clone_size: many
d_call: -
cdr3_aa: CASSGQGNQPQHF
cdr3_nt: TGTGCCAGCAGTGGCCAGGGGAATCAGCCCCAGCATTTT

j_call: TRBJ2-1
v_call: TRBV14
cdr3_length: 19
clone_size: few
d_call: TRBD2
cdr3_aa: CASSQDPAGAPFTDNEQFF
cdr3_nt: TGTGCCAGCAGCCAAGATCCAGCGGGGGCGCCCTTTACGGATAATGAGCAGTTCTTC

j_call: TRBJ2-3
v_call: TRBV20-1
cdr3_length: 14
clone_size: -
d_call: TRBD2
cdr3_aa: CSAPIAGNTDTQYF
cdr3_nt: TGCAGTGCTCCAATAGCGGGAAACACAGATACGCAGTATTTT

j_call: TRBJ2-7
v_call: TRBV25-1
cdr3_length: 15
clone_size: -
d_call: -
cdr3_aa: CASSGARRGSYEQYF
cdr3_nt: TGTGCCAGCAGTGGAGCTCGGAGGGGTTCCTACGAGCAGTACTTC

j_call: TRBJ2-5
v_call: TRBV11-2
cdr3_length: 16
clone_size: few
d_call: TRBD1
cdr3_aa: CASRRAGQGHRETQYF
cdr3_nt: TGTGCCAGCAGGAGGGCGGGACAGGGACATCGAGAGACCCAGTACTTC

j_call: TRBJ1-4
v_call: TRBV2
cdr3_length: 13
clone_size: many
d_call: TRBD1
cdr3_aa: CASRDRGVEKLFF
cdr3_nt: TGTGCCAGCAGGGACAGGGGGGTTGAAAAACTGTTTTTT

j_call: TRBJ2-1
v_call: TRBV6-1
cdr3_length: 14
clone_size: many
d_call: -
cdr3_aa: CATATGPRVIEQFF
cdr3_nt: TGTGCCACAGCCACTGGACCAAGAGTCATTGAGCAGTTCTTC

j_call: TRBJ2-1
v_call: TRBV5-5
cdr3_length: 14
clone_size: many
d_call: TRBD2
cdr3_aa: CASSLSGRAHEQFF
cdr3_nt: TGTGCCAGCAGCTTGAGCGGGAGGGCACATGAGCAGTTCTTC

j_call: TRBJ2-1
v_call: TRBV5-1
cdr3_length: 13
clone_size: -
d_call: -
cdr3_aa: CASVSPGHNEQFF
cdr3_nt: TGCGCCAGCGTCAGTCCCGGGCACAATGAGCAGTTCTTC

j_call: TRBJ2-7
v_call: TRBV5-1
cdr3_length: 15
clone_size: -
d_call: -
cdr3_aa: CASSLSPFNSYEQYF
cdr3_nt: TGCGCCAGCAGCTTGTCCCCTTTCAACTCCTACGAGCAGTACTTC

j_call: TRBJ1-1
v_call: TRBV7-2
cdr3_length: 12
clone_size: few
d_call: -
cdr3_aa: CASSLSWAEAFF
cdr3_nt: TGTGCCAGCAGCTTAAGTTGGGCCGAAGCTTTCTTT

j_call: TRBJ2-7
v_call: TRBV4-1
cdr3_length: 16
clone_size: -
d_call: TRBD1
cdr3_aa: CASSQGTGGSFDEQYF
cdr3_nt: TGCGCCAGCAGCCAGGGAACAGGGGGCAGCTTCGACGAGCAGTACTTC

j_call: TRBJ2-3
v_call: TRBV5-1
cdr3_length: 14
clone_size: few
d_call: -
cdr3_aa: CASSLRRASDTQYF
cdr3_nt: TGCGCCAGCAGCTTGAGAAGGGCTTCAGATACGCAGTATTTT

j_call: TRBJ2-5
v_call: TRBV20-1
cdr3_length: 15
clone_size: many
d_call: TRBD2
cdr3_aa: CSARGRAGLEETQYF
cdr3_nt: TGCAGTGCTAGAGGTCGAGCGGGGTTGGAAGAGACCCAGTACTTC

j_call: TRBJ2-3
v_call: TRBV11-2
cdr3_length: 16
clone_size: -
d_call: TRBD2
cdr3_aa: CASSRMLAGGADTQYF
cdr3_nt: TGTGCCAGCAGCCGAATGCTGGCGGGGGGCGCAGATACGCAGTATTTT

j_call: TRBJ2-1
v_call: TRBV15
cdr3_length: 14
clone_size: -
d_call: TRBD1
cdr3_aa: CATTETGLYNEQFF
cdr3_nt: TGTGCCACCACCGAGACAGGGCTGTACAATGAGCAGTTCTTC

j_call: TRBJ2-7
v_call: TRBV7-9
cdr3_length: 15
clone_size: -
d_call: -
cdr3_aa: CASSSGTDGSYEQYF
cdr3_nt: TGTGCCAGCAGCTCTGGGACGGATGGATCCTACGAGCAGTACTTC

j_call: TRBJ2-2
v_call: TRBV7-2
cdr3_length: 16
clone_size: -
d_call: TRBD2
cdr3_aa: CASTRLVAGNTGELFF
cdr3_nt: TGTGCCAGCACCCGGTTGGTAGCGGGGAACACCGGGGAGCTGTTTTTT

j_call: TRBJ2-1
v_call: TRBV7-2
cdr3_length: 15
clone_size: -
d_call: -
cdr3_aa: CASTTAVSSYNEQFF
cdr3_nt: TGTGCCAGCACCACCGCGGTTAGCTCCTACAATGAGCAGTTCTTC

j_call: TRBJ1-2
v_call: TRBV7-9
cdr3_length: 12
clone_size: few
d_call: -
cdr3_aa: CASSPSLGGYTF
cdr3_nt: TGTGCCAGCAGCCCTTCTCTCGGGGGCTACACCTTC

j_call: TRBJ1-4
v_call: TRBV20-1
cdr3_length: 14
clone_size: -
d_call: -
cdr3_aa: CSATRGASDEKLFF
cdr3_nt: TGCAGTGCCACCAGGGGAGCCTCGGATGAAAAACTGTTTTTT

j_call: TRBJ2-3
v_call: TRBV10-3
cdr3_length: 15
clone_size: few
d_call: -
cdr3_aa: CAISDTSTSTDTQYF
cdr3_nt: TGTGCCATCAGTGATACGTCGACTAGCACAGATACGCAGTATTTT

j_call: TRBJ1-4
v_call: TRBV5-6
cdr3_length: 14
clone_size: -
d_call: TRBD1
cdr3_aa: CASSWGTGNEKLFF
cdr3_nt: TGTGCCAGCAGCTGGGGGACAGGGAATGAAAAACTGTTTTTT

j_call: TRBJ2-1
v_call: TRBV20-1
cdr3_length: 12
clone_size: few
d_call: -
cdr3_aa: CSARKPSNEQFF
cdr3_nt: TGCAGTGCTAGAAAGCCCTCGAATGAGCAGTTCTTC

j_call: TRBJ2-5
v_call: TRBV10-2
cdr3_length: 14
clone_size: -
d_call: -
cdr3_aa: CASSESRGSKTQYF
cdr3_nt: TGCGCCAGCAGTGAGTCGCGAGGGAGTAAGACCCAGTACTTC

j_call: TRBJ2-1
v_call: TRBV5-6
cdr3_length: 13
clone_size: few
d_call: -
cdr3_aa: CASSLVSTPSGFF
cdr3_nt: TGTGCCAGCAGCTTGGTCTCGACCCCCAGTGGGTTCTTC

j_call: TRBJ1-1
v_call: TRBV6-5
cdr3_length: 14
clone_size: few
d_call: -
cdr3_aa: CASSYRGSNTEAFF
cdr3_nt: TGTGCCAGCAGTTACCGGGGGTCGAACACTGAAGCTTTCTTT

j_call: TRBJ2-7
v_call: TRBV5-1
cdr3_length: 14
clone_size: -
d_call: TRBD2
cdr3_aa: CASSFRTSAYEQYF
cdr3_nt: TGCGCCAGCAGCTTCCGGACTAGCGCCTACGAGCAGTACTTC

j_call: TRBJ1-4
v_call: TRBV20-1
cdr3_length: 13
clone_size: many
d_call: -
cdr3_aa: CSPLDRAGEKLFF
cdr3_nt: TGCAGTCCCCTGGATAGGGCGGGTGAAAAACTGTTTTTT

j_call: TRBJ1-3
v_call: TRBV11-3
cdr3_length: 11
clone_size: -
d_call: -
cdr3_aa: CASGRGNTIYF
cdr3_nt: TGTGCCAGCGGTCGTGGAAACACCATATATTTT

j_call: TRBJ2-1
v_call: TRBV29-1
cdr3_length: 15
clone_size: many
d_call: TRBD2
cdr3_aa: CSVGLPSGGANEQFF
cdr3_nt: TGCAGCGTTGGTCTACCAAGCGGGGGGGCCAATGAGCAGTTCTTC

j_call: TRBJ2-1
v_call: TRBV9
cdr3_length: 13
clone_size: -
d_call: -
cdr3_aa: CASSVLPNNEQFF
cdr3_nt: TGTGCCAGCAGCGTACTCCCGAACAATGAGCAGTTCTTC

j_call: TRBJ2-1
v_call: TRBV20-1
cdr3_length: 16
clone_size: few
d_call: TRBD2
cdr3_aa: CSASLAGAYKYNEQFF
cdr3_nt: TGCAGTGCTAGTCTAGCGGGGGCCTACAAATACAATGAGCAGTTCTTC

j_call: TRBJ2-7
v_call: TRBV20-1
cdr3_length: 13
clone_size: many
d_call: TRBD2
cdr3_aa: CSAKRLAADEQYF
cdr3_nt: TGCAGTGCTAAGAGGCTAGCGGCGGACGAGCAGTACTTC

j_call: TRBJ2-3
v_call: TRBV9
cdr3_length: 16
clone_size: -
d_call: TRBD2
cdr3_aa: CASSPGTSRYTDTQYF
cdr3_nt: TGTGCCAGCAGCCCAGGGACTAGCCGATACACAGATACGCAGTATTTT

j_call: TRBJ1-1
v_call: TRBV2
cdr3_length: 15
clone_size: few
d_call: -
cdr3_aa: CASSEERQANTEAFF
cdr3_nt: TGTGCCAGCAGTGAGGAAAGACAGGCGAACACTGAAGCTTTCTTT

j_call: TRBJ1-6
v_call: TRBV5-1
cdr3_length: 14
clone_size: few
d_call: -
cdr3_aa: CASSLDREKSPLHF
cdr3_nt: TGCGCCAGCAGCTTGGACAGGGAGAAGTCACCCCTCCACTTT

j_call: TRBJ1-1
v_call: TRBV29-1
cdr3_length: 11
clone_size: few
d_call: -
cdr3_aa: CSVRGNTEAFF
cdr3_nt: TGCAGCGTCAGGGGGAACACTGAAGCTTTCTTT